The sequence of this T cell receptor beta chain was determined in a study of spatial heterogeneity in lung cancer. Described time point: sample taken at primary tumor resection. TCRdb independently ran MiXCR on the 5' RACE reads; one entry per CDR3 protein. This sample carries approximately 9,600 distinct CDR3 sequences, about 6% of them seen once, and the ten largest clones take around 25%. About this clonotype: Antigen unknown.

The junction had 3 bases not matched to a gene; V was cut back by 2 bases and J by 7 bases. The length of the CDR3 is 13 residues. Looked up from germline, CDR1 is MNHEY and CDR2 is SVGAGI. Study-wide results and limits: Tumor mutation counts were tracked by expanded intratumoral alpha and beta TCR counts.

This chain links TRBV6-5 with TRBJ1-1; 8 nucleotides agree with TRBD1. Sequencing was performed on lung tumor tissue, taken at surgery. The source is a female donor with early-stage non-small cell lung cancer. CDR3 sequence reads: CASSYGTGREAFF. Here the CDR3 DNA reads TGTGCCAGCAGTTACGGGACAGGCCGTGAAGCTTTCTTT.